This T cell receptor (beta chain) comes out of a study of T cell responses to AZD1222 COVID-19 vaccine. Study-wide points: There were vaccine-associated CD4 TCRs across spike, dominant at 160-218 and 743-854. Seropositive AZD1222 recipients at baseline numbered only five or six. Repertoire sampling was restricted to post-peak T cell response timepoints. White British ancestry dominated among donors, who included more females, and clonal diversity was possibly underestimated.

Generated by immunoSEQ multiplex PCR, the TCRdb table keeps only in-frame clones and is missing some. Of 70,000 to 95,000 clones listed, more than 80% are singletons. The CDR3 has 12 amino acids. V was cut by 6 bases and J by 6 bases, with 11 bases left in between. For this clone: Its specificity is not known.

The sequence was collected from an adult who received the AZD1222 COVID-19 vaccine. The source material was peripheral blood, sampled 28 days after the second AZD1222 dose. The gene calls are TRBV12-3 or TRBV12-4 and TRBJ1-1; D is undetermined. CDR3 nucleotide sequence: TGTGCCAGCAGCGTTCGTGTGGCTGAAGCTTTCTTT. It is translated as CASSVRVAEAFF.